The entry below describes one T cell receptor (beta chain). The data stem from a study of blood T cells in healthy people across ages. The junction had 12 bases not matched to a gene; V was cut back by 4 bases and J by 7 bases. This CDR3 comprises 15 residues. The germline gives CDR1 SGHNT, CDR2 YYREEE (reference sequence). The use of a sample-barcoded 5' primer and a J-beta primer mix characterized a second PCR of roughly 6 to 11 cycles. Carrying 12 random nucleotides, a template-switch adaptor labeled each individual cDNA molecule. TCRdb re-called the 5' RACE reads through MiXCR, storing one row per CDR3 protein. This table has about 1.4 million distinct CDR3 sequences, approximately 59% appearing once.

This receptor was taken from a young man in good health. Material for sequencing was blood. The chain joins TRBV5-4 to TRBJ2-7, with 9 bases lining up with TRBD1. DNA for the CDR3: TGTGCCAGCAGCATAGCCGGGACAGGGATCCGTGAGCAGTACTTC. Its protein product is CASSIAGTGIREQYF.